These T cell receptor beta chains were read from a single sample in a study of cytomegalovirus exposure and HLA in healthy donors. Sequenced by immunoSEQ multiplex PCR; TCRdb stores in-frame clones only, minus some. The data show about 160,000 clones, with about 81% seen just once and over 1.2% held by the top ten. Sequencing input: PBMCs. The receptors shown here come from a girl aged 5-17 years in good health and CMV-seropositive. Each CDR3 is given with its conserved first and last residue. Fields, in order: clone size, V gene, J gene, D gene, CDR3 DNA, CDR3 protein. The D gene is left open where the match is weak. Clone sizes are given selectively: once, few, many, or a class where the clone is expanded.

.	TRBV5-6	TRBJ2-2	TRBD1	TGTGCCAGCAGCTTGCAAACAGGGGGCACCGGGGAGCTGTTTTTT	CASSLQTGGTGELFF
.	TRBV2	TRBJ2-5	.	TGTGCCAGCAGTGACAGGGACCAAGAGACCCAGTACTTC	CASSDRDQETQYF
once	TRBV6-5	TRBJ1-5	.	TGTGCCAGCAGTTCCTACAGGGCGGATCAGCCCCAGCATTTT	CASSSYRADQPQHF
.	TRBV9	TRBJ2-2	TRBD2	TGTGCCAGCAGCGTAGAGCGGGGCGCCACCGGGGAGCTGTTTTTT	CASSVERGATGELFF
.	TRBV5-4	TRBJ1-3	.	TGTGCCAGCAGCTTGGATGGGGCGGTCCGCTCTGGAAACACCATATATTTT	CASSLDGAVRSGNTIYF
.	TRBV7-2	TRBJ2-3	TRBD1	TGTGCCAGCAGCTTAGCAGGGGGCTGGCCAGATACGCAGTATTTT	CASSLAGGWPDTQYF
.	TRBV19	TRBJ1-1	TRBD1	TGTGCCAGTAGTATTATTTCAGGAGGGGGCCACGAAGCTTTCTTT	CASSIISGGGHEAFF
.	TRBV11-2	TRBJ2-2	TRBD2	TGTGCCAGCAGCTGGACTAGCGGGGGTGATGGCGGGGAGCTGTTTTTT	CASSWTSGGDGGELFF
once	TRBV11-2	TRBJ1-4	.	TGTGCCAGCAGCACGCCGACAGGTCCTGGGGAAAAACTGTTTTTT	CASSTPTGPGEKLFF
.	TRBV19	TRBJ1-1	TRBD1	TGTGCCAGTCGACAGGGAGGGAACACTGAAGCTTTCTTT	CASRQGGNTEAFF
.	TRBV5-1	TRBJ2-7	.	TGCGCCACCTCACCTGGGACCCGGGGACAAGGCACCGGCTACGAGCAGTACTTC	CATSPGTRGQGTGYEQYF
.	TRBV29-1	TRBJ2-7	.	TGCAGCGTTGAAGACACAGACGAGCAGTACTTC	CSVEDTDEQYF
.	TRBV30	TRBJ1-2	.	TGTGCCTGGTACGGCGGCGGTAACTATGGCTACACCTTC	CAWYGGGNYGYTF
.	TRBV15	TRBJ1-1	.	TGTGCCACCTCGCCAGGGTGGGGCACTGAAGCTTTCTTT	CATSPGWGTEAFF
once	TRBV4-3	TRBJ2-7	.	TGCGCCAGCAGCCGGAATCTCAGGGTGTACGAGCAGTACTTC	CASSRNLRVYEQYF
.	TRBV7-9	TRBJ2-7	TRBD2	TGTGCCAGCAGCTTATTAGCGGGGGGCCAGGGAAGGAGAGGCGAGCAGTACTTC	CASSLLAGGQGRRGEQYF
.	TRBV7-7	TRBJ2-1	TRBD2	TGTGCTAGCAGTAGGAGGGCTAGCGGGATGAGCGAGCAGTTCTTC	CASSRRASGMSEQFF
.	TRBV7-9	TRBJ2-3	TRBD2	TGTGCCAGCAGCCTTGTTGGGGGAGGGCCACCAGATACGCAGTATTTT	CASSLVGGGPPDTQYF
once	TRBV28	TRBJ2-7	.	TGTGCCAGCAGTTTAGGTGGGCAGGTGGATGCCTACGAGCAGTACTTC	CASSLGGQVDAYEQYF
few	TRBV5-1	TRBJ2-1	.	TGCGCCAGCAGCTTTGGACTAGGGGGTCTGGCGCAGTTCTTC	CASSFGLGGLAQFF
.	TRBV27	TRBJ1-3	.	TGTGCCAGCAGTTTCGGCAGGGCCCCTGGAAACACCATATATTTT	CASSFGRAPGNTIYF
.	TRBV28	TRBJ1-2	.	TGTGCCAGCACGGCCCCACCGACGGGCTATGGCTACACCTTC	CASTAPPTGYGYTF
.	TRBV5-1	TRBJ2-7	TRBD1	TGCGCCAGCAGCGCCGAGCTATCCGGGACAGGTGGCGACGAGCAGTACTTC	CASSAELSGTGGDEQYF
.	TRBV4-3	TRBJ2-5	.	TGCGCCAGCAGCCTCAACACCGGAGCGGCGAACCAAGAGACCCAGTACTTC	CASSLNTGAANQETQYF
.	TRBV7-8	TRBJ1-1	.	TGTGCCAGCAGCTTAGAGGTTCGGGATACTGAAGCTTTCTTT	CASSLEVRDTEAFF
once	TRBV2	TRBJ2-5	.	TGTGCCAGCAGTAGGACAGCCGGACAAGAGACCCAGTACTTC	CASSRTAGQETQYF
.	TRBV28	TRBJ1-2	TRBD1	TGTGCCAGCAGCGTCCCGGGACAGGGGAACTATGGCTACACCTTC	CASSVPGQGNYGYTF
.	TRBV5-4	TRBJ2-1	TRBD2	TGTGCCAGCAGCTTGTCCGGGAGGGCCTTCAATGAGCAGTTCTTC	CASSLSGRAFNEQFF
.	TRBV6-5	TRBJ2-1	TRBD1	TGTGCCAGCAGTCCGGGACAGGGGTTCTACAATGAGCAGTTCTTC	CASSPGQGFYNEQFF
.	TRBV6-5	TRBJ2-1	TRBD2	TGTGCCAGCAGTTACGGGACTAGCCCCTACAATGAGCAGTTCTTC	CASSYGTSPYNEQFF
once	TRBV5-1	TRBJ1-1	.	TGCGCCAGCAGCTTGTCAGGATCCATGAACACTGAAGCTTTCTTT	CASSLSGSMNTEAFF
.	TRBV7-3	TRBJ2-7	.	TGTGCCAGCAGCTTAAGAGGACTCGAGAACCCGAGGCGGTCCTACGAGCAGTACTTC	CASSLRGLENPRRSYEQYF
once	TRBV14	TRBJ2-7	.	TGTGCCAGCAGCCCTCAGGGGTCCTCCTACGAGCAGTACTTC	CASSPQGSSYEQYF
.	TRBV27	TRBJ2-5	.	TGTGCCAGCGAAGGGCAGGGAAAGTTAGAGACCCAGTACTTC	CASEGQGKLETQYF
.	TRBV30	TRBJ1-5	TRBD1	TGTGCCTGGGGGACCGGACAGGGGGATCAGCCCCAGCATTTT	CAWGTGQGDQPQHF
.	TRBV6-6	TRBJ1-5	.	TGTGCCAGCATCAGCGTGAGAGGAAATTTTTGGCATTTT	CASISVRGNFWHF
.	TRBV4-2	TRBJ1-1	.	TGTGCCAGCAGAGGAACCGGACAGTTGAACACTGAAGCTTTCTTT	CASRGTGQLNTEAFF